This TCR beta chain was recorded in a study of graft-versus-host responses after intestinal transplantation. Study context: Grafts that recipients had were multivisceral, liver-intestinal, or isolated intestinal transplants. Induction using anti-thymocyte globulin, followed by tacrolimus and steroids for roughly 3 years, was given to all recipients. Study observations and caveats: Recipient marrow showed GvH clones, some seen first in ileum or blood. Levels of circulating GvH clones at their peak were associated with early post-transplant HvG declines.

This clone has just a few counts. The target antigen is unknown. This table comes from immunoSEQ multiplex PCR, and its TCRdb copy is limited to in-frame clones, with some not included. The table lists some 86,000 clones, just over 90% of them singletons. There are 19 residues in the CDR3. With V trimmed by 4 bases and J by 0 bases, 17 bases remained unmatched. CDR1 is SGHRS, CDR2 YFSETQ, per germline. The chain links TRBV5-1 to TRBJ1-2; TRBD1 agrees at 8 bases. The TCR comes from a human donor who received an intestinal transplant. The specimen comprised unstimulated CD8+ T cells sorted from spleen or lymph node cells, sampled before intestinal transplant. CDR3 DNA: TGCGCCAGCAGCCCCGAGACAGGGGTCCCCATTGATACTAACTATGGCTACACCTTC. Translated: CASSPETGVPIDTNYGYTF. The entire variable domain, with the rest obtained from reference TRBV5-1 and TRBJ1-2, is as follows: KAGVTQTPRYLIKTRGQQVTLSCSPISGHRSVSWYQQTPGQGLQFLFEYFSETQRNKGNFPGRFSGRQFSNSRSEMNVSTLELGDSALYLCASSPETGVPIDTNYGYTFGSGTRLTVV.